These 6 T cell receptor beta chains were sequenced from one sample in a study of response to subunit inactivated influenza vaccine. In TCRdb, the RT-PCR reads were re-called with MiXCR into one record per CDR3 protein. The repertoire has about 500,000 distinct CDR3 sequences, 10% to 15% of them found once; the top ten carry about an eighth. The source was PBMCs from blood, collected 40 to 50 days after vaccination. These receptor sequences come from a middle-aged man who received an inactivated influenza vaccine.

V is TRBV20-1 and J is TRBJ2-3, with 7 nucleotides matching TRBD2. This CDR3 region has 13 residues. Germline V gives CDR1 DFQATT, CDR2 SNEGSKA (reference sequence). Germline trimming cut 6 bases from V and 4 bases from J; bases unmatched to any gene: 7. CDR3 nucleotides: TGCAGTGCCTATCGGACTAGATCAGATACGCAGTATTTT. Amino acid sequence: CSAYRTRSDTQYF.

The CDR3 DNA reads as TGTGCCAGCAGCTTTTCGGGGAGCCCAACAGATACGCAGTATTTT. Its translation is CASSFSGSPTDTQYF. The gene calls are TRBV5-5 and TRBJ2-3; TRBD2 is a possible D gene (5 bases). Per the germline V gene, CDR1 is SGHKS and CDR2 is YYEKEE (reference sequence). Trimming left V 2 bases short and J 3 bases short, with 13 bases between. The CDR3 loop spans 15 amino acids.

V usage is TRBV4-2 and J usage is TRBJ2-7, with D possibly being TRBD1 or TRBD2 (5 bases each). The CDR3 loop spans 15 amino acids. Germline lookup yields CDR1 LGHNA and CDR2 YNFKEQ. Trimming removed 0 bases from V and 2 bases from J, with 11 bases in between. In DNA form, the CDR3 reads TGTGCCAGCAGCCAAGATGAGGTGGGACCCTACGAGCAGTACTTC. Translation: CASSQDEVGPYEQYF.

This clonotype was picked up a small number of times. V and J are TRBV19 and TRBJ2-1, with D possibly TRBD1 on 6 matching bases. The CDR3 contains 17 residues. Germline V gene sequence: CDR1 LNHDA, CDR2 SQIVND (reference sequence). V was cut by 7 bases and J by 8 bases, with 27 bases left in between. CDR3 sequence reads: CASNPGRTAIPLDEQFF. In nucleotides, the CDR3 is TGTGCCAGTAATCCGGGTAGGACAGCAATCCCGTTGGATGAGCAGTTCTTC.

The chain joins TRBV20-1 to TRBJ2-1; TRBD1 agrees at 8 bases. Germline values: CDR1 DFQATT, CDR2 SNEGSKA (reference sequence). The CDR3 totals 14 residues. Trimming took 5 bases from V and 6 from J; bases not matched to a gene: 9. CDR3 amino acids: CSAGDRREGNEQFF. The CDR3 bases are TGCAGTGCTGGGGACAGGAGAGAAGGCAATGAGCAGTTCTTC.

The chain combines TRBV20-1 with TRBJ2-7; D may be TRBD1 (6 bases). The CDR3 totals 13 residues. Germline values: CDR1 DFQATT, CDR2 SNEGSKA (reference sequence). The V end was cut by 3 bases, the J end by 3 bases, with 12 bases between. CDR3 sequence: CSASNRANYEQYF. The CDR3 DNA follows: TGCAGTGCTAGCAACAGGGCCAACTACGAGCAGTACTTC.